Following are 20 T cell receptor beta chains from one sample sequenced in a study of CD8 T cells in ankylosing spondylitis. A single record per CDR3 protein comes from TCRdb applying MiXCR to the 5' RACE reads. The table includes over 25,000 distinct CDR3 sequences, 7.9% detected once. The sequenced sample was blood. The receptors derive from a male donor with ankylosing spondylitis or in good health (not recorded which).

In its sample, this clonotype was seen a few times. The chain couples TRBV7-9 to TRBJ2-3; D is perhaps TRBD1 or TRBD2 (5 bases each). V was clipped by 3 bases and J by 3 bases, with 7 bases between them. CDR3 length equals 13 residues. Looked up from germline, CDR1 is SEHNR and CDR2 is FQNEAQ (reference sequence). The CDR3 DNA reads TGTGCCAGCAGCTTCGGGGCGACAGATACGCAGTATTTT. Its protein is CASSFGATDTQYF.

This clonotype was seen many times. This chain links TRBV5-1 with TRBJ1-1; 8 bases agree with TRBD1. There are 15 residues in the CDR3. V shed 4 bases and J 6 bases; nucleotides not matched to a gene: 11. CDR1 SGHRS and CDR2 YFSETQ come from the germline V gene. CDR3 region: CASSALTGGYPEAFF. CDR3 nucleotide sequence: TGCGCCAGCAGCGCCCTAACAGGGGGATACCCTGAAGCTTTCTTT.

This clonotype was seen ten or more times. This chain links TRBV29-1 with TRBJ2-3, with unresolved D. Looked up from germline, CDR1 is SQVTM and CDR2 is ANQGSEA. Trimming removed 6 bases from V and 3 bases from J, with 13 bases in between. The CDR3 spans 13 residues. DNA of the CDR3: TGCAGCGTCCGGGTTGTGGGAACAGATACGCAGTATTTT. Translation: CSVRVVGTDTQYF.

The chain joins TRBV29-1 to TRBJ1-3; perhaps TRBD1 as D (5 bases). This CDR3 has 16 residues. Trimming took 0 bases from V and 2 from J, leaving 14 bases between them. The germline CDR1 and CDR2 sequences are SQVTM and ANQGSEA. Here the CDR3 reads CSVEDRGHRTGNTIYF. The CDR3 DNA reads as TGCAGCGTTGAAGATCGAGGACATCGAACTGGAAACACCATATATTTT.

This chain joins TRBV4-3 and TRBJ2-1; no clear D. CDR1 and CDR2 (germline): LGHNA, YSLEER. The CDR3 runs to 15 residues. Trimming stripped 2 bases from V and 10 bases from J, with 18 bases between. In nucleotides, the CDR3 is TGCGCCAGCAGCCAATCCCCTGGTCGGACGTACGAGCAGTTCTTC. Translating it yields CASSQSPGRTYEQFF.

This clonotype was found many times. V and J are TRBV27 and TRBJ2-2, with D perhaps being TRBD1 or TRBD2 (6 bases each). The CDR3 consists of 16 residues. The germline V and J ends were trimmed by 9 bases and 4 bases, with 21 bases remaining between them. The germline V gene has CDR1 MNHEY and CDR2 SMNVEV (reference sequence). In DNA, the CDR3 is TGTGCCAGTAGATTTTCTGGGGGGCGGGTCACCGGGGAGCTGTTTTTT. Translated: CASRFSGGRVTGELFF.

This clonotype was detected only a few times. The CDR3 protein is CASRKWRGADTEAFF. The DNA of the CDR3 is TGTGCCAGCCGAAAGTGGAGGGGCGCGGACACTGAAGCTTTCTTT. The chain carries TRBV27 and TRBJ1-1, with D maybe TRBD1 (5 bases). Germline lookup yields CDR1 MNHEY and CDR2 SMNVEV (reference sequence). CDR3 length: 15 residues. V gave up 8 bases and J gave up 3 bases, with 19 bases separating them.

The chain joins TRBV5-1 to TRBJ2-4, with no clear D. In germline, CDR1 is SGHRS, CDR2 YFSETQ. The V gene lost 5 bases and the J gene lost 4 bases, with 13 bases spanning the gap. The CDR3 length is 14 residues. The CDR3 sequence: CASRNLESKNIQYF. The CDR3 DNA sequence: TGCGCCAGCAGGAACCTGGAATCTAAAAACATTCAGTACTTC.

DNA of the CDR3: TGCAGTGCCCTCACAACCCTTGGGCGAAATGAGCAGTTCTTC. Translating it yields CSALTTLGRNEQFF. The chain employs TRBV20-1 and TRBJ2-1; D call uncertain. The CDR3 loop spans 14 amino acids. With 6 bases removed from V and 7 bases from J, the gap between germline ends came to 19 bases. The germline CDR1 and CDR2 sequences are DFQATT and SNEGSKA (reference sequence).

This clonotype was detected many times. The chain has TRBV12-3 or TRBV12-4 and TRBJ2-3; possible D gene TRBD2, 6 bases. V was pared by 3 bases and J by 2 bases, with 15 bases between. The CDR3 length is 16 residues. CDR3 nucleotides: TGTGCCAGCAGTTTGTATCGAGCGGGCCTCACAGATACGCAGTATTTT. Its protein is CASSLYRAGLTDTQYF.

This clonotype was seen at least ten times. This chain connects TRBV20-1 to TRBJ2-7, with 7 nucleotides matching TRBD2. V lost 8 bases and J lost 3; bases outside the gene matches: 7. Germline CDR1 and CDR2: DFQATT and SNEGSKA (reference sequence). The CDR3 spans 12 residues. The CDR3 sequence is CSFGDYLYEQYF. The DNA for the CDR3 is TGCAGTTTCGGGGACTACCTCTACGAGCAGTACTTC.

This clonotype was observed a handful of times. The rearrangement joins TRBV7-2 to TRBJ2-1; the D call may be TRBD1 or TRBD2 (5 bases each). Germline V CDR1 and CDR2: SGHTA, FQGNSA. Trimming took 4 bases from V and 7 from J, leaving 17 bases between them. This CDR3 has 15 amino acids. CDR3 amino acids: CASSSPLGVWNEQFF. CDR3 nucleotides: TGTGCCAGCAGCTCCCCTTTGGGGGTCTGGAATGAGCAGTTCTTC.

The chain is built from TRBV9 and TRBJ2-7; D is undetermined. CDR3 length equals 13 residues. V was clipped by 0 bases and J by 1 base, with 5 bases between them. CDR1 and CDR2 (germline): SGDLS, YYNGEE. For the CDR3, the DNA is TGTGCCAGCAGCGTAGGACTTTCCTACGAGCAGTACTTC. It yields the protein CASSVGLSYEQYF.

V and J are TRBV25-1 and TRBJ2-7; the match to TRBD2 covers 10 bases. The trim removed 8 bases at V and 4 bases at J, leaving 8 bases unmatched. The CDR3 is 14 amino acids. The germline gives CDR1 MGHDK, CDR2 SYGVNS. The CDR3 reads CASGGPTSGYEQYF. CDR3 nucleotide sequence: TGTGCCAGCGGGGGCCCGACTAGCGGGTACGAGCAGTACTTC.

In its sample, this clonotype was seen many times. V gene TRBV20-1 combines with J gene TRBJ2-1; 8 bases map to TRBD2. V lost 3 bases and J lost 6; bases outside the gene matches: 10. The CDR3 is 15 amino acids. The germline CDR1 and CDR2 sequences are DFQATT and SNEGSKA (reference sequence). The CDR3 reads CSARFTGTRGNEQFF. CDR3 sequence (DNA): TGCAGTGCTAGGTTCACGGGGACTAGAGGCAATGAGCAGTTCTTC.

The chain has TRBV9 and TRBJ2-3; TRBD1 might be the D (5 bases). This CDR3 has 15 residues. V dropped 3 bases and J dropped 0 bases, with 11 bases sitting between them. From germline, CDR1 is SGDLS and CDR2 YYNGEE. DNA of the CDR3: TGTGCCAGCAGCGCCAGGGTAACTAGCACAGATACGCAGTATTTT. Its protein product is CASSARVTSTDTQYF.

This clonotype was observed many times. This sequence joins TRBV5-1 and TRBJ1-1; no definite D call. V was shortened by 2 bases and J by 6 bases, with 11 bases between the two germline ends. This CDR3 is 13 amino acids long. Germline CDR1 and CDR2: SGHRS and YFSETQ. CDR3 residues: CASSFRDRPEAFF. In DNA form, the CDR3 reads TGCGCCAGCAGCTTCCGGGATCGGCCTGAAGCTTTCTTT. Based on the CDR3 plus reference TRBV5-1 and TRBJ1-1, the full variable domain is KAGVTQTPRYLIKTRGQQVTLSCSPISGHRSVSWYQQTPGQGLQFLFEYFSETQRNKGNFPGRFSGRQFSNSRSEMNVSTLELGDSALYLCASSFRDRPEAFFGQGTRLTVV.

This clonotype was counted ten times or more. The chain is built from TRBV5-1 and TRBJ2-2, with 8 bases that match TRBD1. Per the germline V gene, CDR1 is SGHRS and CDR2 is YFSETQ. The CDR3 spans 15 residues. Trimming at V came to 4 bases and at J to 0 bases, leaving 2 bases not matched to a gene. The CDR3 here is CASSADRANTGELFF. CDR3 coding DNA: TGCGCCAGCAGCGCGGACAGGGCGAACACCGGGGAGCTGTTTTTT.

CDR3 in DNA: TGCGCCAGCAGCCGCAGGGGTGGCAATCAGCCCCAGCATTTT. It specifies CASSRRGGNQPQHF. The gene calls are TRBV5-1 and TRBJ1-5; D possibly corresponds to TRBD1 (6 bases). The V and J ends lost 4 bases and 2 bases respectively, with 10 bases between them. There are 14 residues in the CDR3. Germline-derived CDR1 and CDR2 are SGHRS and YFSETQ.

There are a few counts of this clonotype. The V gene is TRBV29-1, the J gene TRBJ2-3; no clear D gene. V was trimmed by 4 bases and J by 1 base, leaving 12 bases between them. This CDR3 has 14 residues. CDR1 SQVTM and CDR2 ANQGSEA come from the germline V gene. The CDR3 DNA reads as TGCAGCGTTGGGACGGATAAAGGCACAGATACGCAGTATTTT. This codes for CSVGTDKGTDTQYF.